The clone carrying this T cell receptor beta chain turned up a few times. Its antigen is unknown. The sample belongs to a study of identical twins. Everyone who donated was a healthy Caucasian. Study-wide results and limits: Excess low generation probability was seen in twin-shared out-of-frame alpha sequences. Fewer insertions marked abundant cord blood beta clonotypes; young adult naive trended weakly, memory not at all. Interpretation of the results relied on cross-sectional statistical analysis and not on following the same donors.

A single record per CDR3 protein comes from TCRdb applying MiXCR to the 5' RACE reads. The table shows under 400,000 distinct CDR3 sequences, with roughly 9% occurring only once. The CDR3 is 15 amino acids. The V gene end was trimmed by 3 bases and the J gene end by 8 bases; junction bases not matched to a gene: 8. The germline V gene has CDR1 KGHDR and CDR2 SFDVKD. The genes are TRBV24-1 and TRBJ2-1, with TRBD1 identical over 8 bases. The source of this sequence is a woman aged 45-65 years in good health. Sequenced material: naive T cells sorted from blood. This CDR3 is CATSDPRTGLHEQFF. DNA for the CDR3: TGTGCCACCAGTGATCCTAGGACAGGGCTTCATGAGCAGTTCTTC.